The present entry profiles one TCR beta chain with its context. This entry is derived from a study of T cells in Graves' hyperthyroidism and ophthalmopathy. Amplification of TCR beta CDR3 regions used RNA as the template. HTBI primers were employed in a first-round RT-PCR of the TCR CDR3. TCRdb reanalysed the multiplex PCR reads using MiXCR and keeps one entry per CDR3 protein. There are about 53,000 distinct CDR3 sequences in the sample; about 50% occur only once, and over 10% lies in the top ten. The CDR3 extends over 15 amino acids. The V gene end was trimmed by 3 bases and the J gene end by 2 bases; junction bases not matched to a gene: 3. In germline, CDR1 is LNHDA, CDR2 SQIVND (reference sequence). Uncontrolled infection, other autoimmune disease, pregnancy or lactation disqualified patients from enrolment. Each diagnosis drew on symptoms, thyroxine, TRAb, thyroid ultrasound and orbital computed tomography findings. Fresh peripheral blood, about 9.3 ml, yielded the PBMCs.

The chain links TRBV19 to TRBJ2-7, with TRBD2 matching over 11 bases. The specimen was blood. The receptor comes from a woman aged 25 to 39 with Graves' ophthalmopathy. CDR3 in DNA: TGTGCCAGTAGTATTACTAGCGGGAGCGCCTACGAGCAGTACTTC. Translating it yields CASSITSGSAYEQYF.